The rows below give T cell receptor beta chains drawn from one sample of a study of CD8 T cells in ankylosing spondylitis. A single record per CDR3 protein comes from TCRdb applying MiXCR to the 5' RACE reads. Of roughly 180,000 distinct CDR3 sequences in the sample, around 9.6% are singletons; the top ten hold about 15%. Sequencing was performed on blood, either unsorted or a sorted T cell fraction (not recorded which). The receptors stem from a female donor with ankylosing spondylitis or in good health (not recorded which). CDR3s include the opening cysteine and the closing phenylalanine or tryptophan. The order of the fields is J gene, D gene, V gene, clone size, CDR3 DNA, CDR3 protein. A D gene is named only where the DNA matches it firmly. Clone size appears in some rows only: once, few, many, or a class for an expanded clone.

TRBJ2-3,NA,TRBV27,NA,TGTGCCAGCAGTTTGGGAGGAAAGCCGCAGTATTTT,CASSLGGKPQYF
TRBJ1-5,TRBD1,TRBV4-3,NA,TGCGCCAGCAGCCAAGCCAGACCCGGACAGGGCCTCAATCAGCCCCAGCATTTT,CASSQARPGQGLNQPQHF
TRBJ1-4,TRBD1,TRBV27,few,TGTGCCAGCAGTGCCGGCCGGGACAGGGTTGCAACTAATGAAAAACTGTTTTTT,CASSAGRDRVATNEKLFF
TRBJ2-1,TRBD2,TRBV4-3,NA,TGCGCCAGCAGCCACCAAACGGGGGGGTCCTCCTACAATGAGCAGTTCTTC,CASSHQTGGSSYNEQFF
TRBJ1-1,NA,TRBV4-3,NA,TGCGCCAGCAGCCTTACGGGTCGCACTGAAGCTTTCTTT,CASSLTGRTEAFF
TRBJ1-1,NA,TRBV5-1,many,TGCGCCAGCAGACGCGGCGGCAGCGAAGCTTTCTTT,CASRRGGSEAFF
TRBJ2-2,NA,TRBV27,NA,TGTGCCAGCAGTTTATGGGGCGGGGAGCTGTTTTTT,CASSLWGGELFF
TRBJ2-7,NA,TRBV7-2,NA,TGTGCCAGCAGAACGACACTAGCAGCCTACGAGCAGTACTTC,CASRTTLAAYEQYF
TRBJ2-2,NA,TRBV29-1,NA,TGCAGCGTTGGGCCCGGGGTTAACACCGGGGAGCTGTTTTTT,CSVGPGVNTGELFF
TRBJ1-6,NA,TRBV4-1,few,TGCGCCAGCAGCCAACTGGACAGCTATAATTCACCCCTCCACTTT,CASSQLDSYNSPLHF